The 22 T cell receptor beta chains listed next were all sequenced from one sample in a study of graft-versus-host responses after intestinal transplantation (dated by TCRdb to the early 2020s). Receptor libraries were prepared by the immunoSEQ multiplex PCR assay. Sourced from immuneACCESS, this table was stored by TCRdb with only in-frame sequences that have V and J called. A share of the clones is absent; for the studies checked, an unresolved V gene accounts for under half, and the remainder has no known explanation. The sample records more than 85,000 clones, around 92% of which are singletons. The biggest ten clones account for around 0.07% of the sample. The time point label on this specimen signifies: cells obtained before transplantation from donor or recipient. Their target antigens are unknown. Sequencing was performed on unstimulated CD8+ T cells sorted from spleen or lymph node cells, taken before transplant. These receptors were collected from a human donor who was the organ donor for an intestinal transplant.

The chain employs TRBV28 and TRBJ2-3; TRBD2 agrees at 13 bases. The CDR3 loop spans 15 amino acids. With V trimmed by 4 bases and J by 5 bases, 3 bases remained unmatched. Germline V lookup: CDR1 MDHEN, CDR2 SYDVKM. The CDR3 nucleotides read TGTGCCAGCAGTTCTAGGACTAGCGGGAGAGATACGCAGTATTTT. Translating it yields CASSSRTSGRDTQYF.

CDR3 residues: CASSFIGSYEQYF. CDR3 DNA sequence: TGTGCCAGCAGTTTTATCGGCTCCTACGAGCAGTACTTC. The gene calls are TRBV28 and TRBJ2-7; D not resolved. The V end was cut by 3 bases, the J end by 0 bases, with 6 bases between. In germline, CDR1 is MDHEN, CDR2 SYDVKM. This CDR3 comprises 13 residues.

The CDR3 region is CASSLARQGIKTDTQYF. Here the CDR3 DNA reads TGTGCCAGCAGCTTAGCCCGACAGGGGATAAAGACAGATACGCAGTATTTT. V and J are TRBV7-8 and TRBJ2-3; the match to TRBD1 covers 8 bases. V gave up 0 bases and J gave up 3 bases; unmatched junction bases: 8. Germline CDR1 and CDR2: SGHVS and FQNEAQ. The CDR3 runs to 17 residues.

The CDR3 sequence: CASRLSGGNTEAFF. The CDR3 DNA sequence: TGTGCCAGCCGTTTGTCAGGGGGGAACACTGAAGCTTTCTTT. This sequence joins TRBV6-5 and TRBJ1-1; TRBD1 agrees at 7 bases. CDR1 is MNHEY and CDR2 is SVGAGI in the germline V gene. The CDR3 totals 14 residues. The V gene end was trimmed by 8 bases and the J gene end by 1 base; junction bases not matched to a gene: 7.

This sequence joins TRBV19 and TRBJ1-5, with D tentatively TRBD1 (5 bases). Germline V gives CDR1 LNHDA, CDR2 SQIVND (reference sequence). This CDR3 comprises 16 residues. Between the trimmed V and J ends, which lost 3 bases and 4 bases, there was a span of 16 bases. The CDR3 protein is CASSITLGTPNQPQHF. The CDR3 DNA sequence: TGTGCCAGTAGTATTACGTTGGGGACTCCGAATCAGCCCCAGCATTTT.

This chain joins TRBV10-1 and TRBJ1-1; 11 bases align to TRBD1. V shed 6 bases and J 4 bases; nucleotides not matched to a gene: 7. Germline lookup yields CDR1 WNHNN and CDR2 SYGVQD (reference sequence). This CDR3 is built from 15 residues. The DNA for the CDR3 is TGCGCCAGCAGGGACAGGGGGCCTGTCGGCACTGAAGCTTTCTTT. Translation: CASRDRGPVGTEAFF.

This clone was seen a handful of times. This chain links TRBV19 with TRBJ2-3, with D perhaps TRBD1 (7 bases). Trimming removed 10 bases from V and 2 bases from J, with 22 bases in between. The CDR3 consists of 16 residues. Germline CDR1 is LNHDA and CDR2 is SQIVND (reference sequence). CDR3: CATSQGGSSYTDTQYF. The CDR3 DNA sequence: TGTGCCACCTCTCAGGGGGGCTCTTCATACACAGATACGCAGTATTTT.

The genes are TRBV27 and TRBJ1-1; D gene unclear. CDR1 MNHEY and CDR2 SMNVEV come from the germline V gene (reference sequence). CDR3 length: 13 residues. With 6 bases removed from V and 3 bases from J, the gap between germline ends came to 11 bases. The CDR3 sequence is CASSIGRDTEAFF. The CDR3 coding sequence is TGTGCCAGCAGCATTGGGAGGGACACTGAAGCTTTCTTT.

This chain links TRBV11-2 with TRBJ1-2, with D possibly TRBD1 on 6 matching bases. The CDR3 is 18 amino acids. CDR1 is SGHAT, CDR2 FQNNGV, per germline. The germline V and J ends were trimmed by 3 bases and 2 bases, with 22 bases remaining between them. CDR3 sequence reads: CASSFSFRGGPRNYGYTF. CDR3 in DNA: TGTGCCAGCAGCTTCTCTTTTCGGGGGGGGCCGAGGAACTATGGCTACACCTTC.

The chain recombines TRBV6-6 with TRBJ2-1; no clear D. Looked up from germline, CDR1 is MNHNY and CDR2 is SVGAGI (reference sequence). The CDR3 contains 16 residues. Trimming took off 1 base at V and 0 bases at J, with 10 bases between the two ends. CDR3 protein: CASSYFAKSSYNEQFF. The DNA for the CDR3 is TGTGCCAGCAGTTACTTTGCCAAGAGCTCCTACAATGAGCAGTTCTTC.

The chain carries TRBV5-1 and TRBJ1-1, with TRBD1 as a possible D gene (5 bases). Trimming took 0 bases from V and 1 from J, leaving 7 bases between them. In germline, CDR1 is SGHRS, CDR2 YFSETQ. The length of the CDR3 is 14 residues. Here the CDR3 reads CASSLVQGNTEAFF. As DNA, the CDR3 is TGCGCCAGCAGCTTGGTGCAGGGGAACACTGAAGCTTTCTTT.

The chain carries TRBV30 and TRBJ2-3, with 9 bases matching TRBD2. Germline V lookup: CDR1 GTSNPN, CDR2 SVGIG (reference sequence). The CDR3 sequence is 14 residues long. J was trimmed by 3 bases and V by 5 bases; bases with no gene match: 6. The CDR3 coding sequence is TGTGCCTGGGGAGACAGCGGGGGGACAGATACGCAGTATTTT. Amino acid sequence: CAWGDSGGTDTQYF.

The chain is built from TRBV28 and TRBJ2-1; perhaps TRBD1 as D (5 bases). This CDR3 region has 15 residues. V lost 6 bases and J lost 0, with 12 bases in between. CDR1 and CDR2 from the germline V gene are MDHEN and SYDVKM. The CDR3: CASSLDSSSYNEQFF. The CDR3 DNA reads TGTGCCAGCAGCCTCGACAGCAGCTCCTACAATGAGCAGTTCTTC.

The J gene is TRBJ1-1, the V gene TRBV10-1; no clear D. V dropped 11 bases and J dropped 4 bases, with 17 bases sitting between them. CDR3 length equals 13 residues. Germline CDR1 and CDR2: WNHNN and SYGVQD (reference sequence). In DNA form, the CDR3 reads TGCGCCGCGGGTTCTGGCGGCGGCACTGAAGCTTTCTTT. Its protein product is CAAGSGGGTEAFF.

This clone showed up just a few times. This chain joins TRBV6-5 and TRBJ1-1; no firm D call. This CDR3 has 15 amino acids. The V gene's germline CDR1 is MNHEY and CDR2 SVGAGI. The V end lost 2 bases, the J end lost 3 bases, and 13 bases lay between the germline ends. CDR3: CASSYVWGGHTEAFF. Written as DNA, the CDR3 is TGTGCCAGCAGTTACGTATGGGGAGGTCACACTGAAGCTTTCTTT.

The genes are TRBV28 and TRBJ2-1; D not certain. The CDR3 extends over 15 amino acids. The germline gives CDR1 MDHEN, CDR2 SYDVKM. Trimming removed 6 bases at V and 0 bases at J, with 12 bases between. This CDR3 is CASSLLSGSYNEQFF. CDR3 bases: TGTGCCAGCAGCCTATTGAGTGGCTCCTACAATGAGCAGTTCTTC. The whole variable domain, filled in from reference TRBV28 and TRBJ2-1, reads DVKVTQSSRYLVKRTGEKVFLECVQDMDHENMFWYRQDPGLGLRLIYFSYDVKMKEKGDIPEGYSVSREKKERFSLILESASTNQTSMYLCASSLLSGSYNEQFFGPGTRLTVL.

The V and J genes are TRBV29-1 and TRBJ1-1, with TRBD1 as a possible D gene (6 bases). V lost 5 bases to trimming and J lost 6 bases, with 13 bases between them. The germline CDR1 and CDR2 sequences are SQVTM and ANQGSEA. This CDR3 spans 12 amino acids. CDR3 sequence reads: CSVQEGGPEAFF. For the CDR3, the DNA is TGCAGCGTTCAGGAAGGGGGACCTGAAGCTTTCTTT.

This clone was found once. The chain recombines TRBV9 with TRBJ1-1; D is unresolved. This CDR3 is 13 amino acids long. Germline CDR1 and CDR2: SGDLS and YYNGEE. Deletions cut 4 bases from V and 7 bases from J, with 14 bases between. This CDR3 reads CASSPYPGDEAFF. The CDR3 DNA sequence: TGTGCCAGCAGCCCATACCCGGGAGATGAAGCTTTCTTT. Full variable domain (remainder filled in from reference TRBV9 and TRBJ1-1): DSGVTQTPKHLITATGQRVTLRCSPRSGDLSVYWYQQSLDQGLQFLIQYYNGEERAKGNILERFSAQQFPDLHSELNLSSLELGDSALYFCASSPYPGDEAFFGQGTRLTVV.

This chain connects TRBV25-1 to TRBJ1-1, with 7 bases fitting TRBD1. Germline V CDR1 and CDR2: MGHDK, SYGVNS. The CDR3 consists of 12 residues. Trimming cost V 1 base and J 10 bases; bases outside gene matches: 3. The CDR3 protein is CASSEFDRAAFF. The CDR3 DNA reads TGTGCCAGCAGTGAATTCGACAGGGCAGCTTTCTTT.

The chain combines TRBV5-1 with TRBJ1-1, with D maybe TRBD1 (5 bases). Trimming cost V 2 bases and J 7 bases, with 15 bases left between them. Germline V lookup: CDR1 SGHRS, CDR2 YFSETQ. This CDR3 region has 14 residues. The CDR3 DNA follows: TGCGCCAGCAGCTTAAACCCGGGACTCCATGAAGCTTTCTTT. This encodes CASSLNPGLHEAFF.

The rearrangement links TRBV5-4 to TRBJ2-3; 10 bases line up with TRBD1. V was clipped by 1 base and J by 4 bases; unmatched bases: 12. The V gene's germline CDR1 is SGHNT and CDR2 YYREEE (reference sequence). CDR3 length: 18 amino acids. CDR3 sequence reads: CASSLWVGTGVIADTQYF. The DNA of the CDR3 is TGTGCCAGCAGCTTGTGGGTCGGGACAGGGGTAATTGCAGATACGCAGTATTTT.

The rearrangement links TRBV30 to TRBJ2-5, with 7 bases identical to TRBD2. The ends lost 6 bases at V and 7 bases at J; junction bases unmatched: 20. There are 16 residues in the CDR3. Germline V gene sequence: CDR1 GTSNPN, CDR2 SVGIG (reference sequence). In DNA form, the CDR3 reads TGTGCCTGTACAAAAGGACTAGGCTGGGGGGATAGGACCCAGTACTTC. Amino acid sequence: CACTKGLGWGDRTQYF.